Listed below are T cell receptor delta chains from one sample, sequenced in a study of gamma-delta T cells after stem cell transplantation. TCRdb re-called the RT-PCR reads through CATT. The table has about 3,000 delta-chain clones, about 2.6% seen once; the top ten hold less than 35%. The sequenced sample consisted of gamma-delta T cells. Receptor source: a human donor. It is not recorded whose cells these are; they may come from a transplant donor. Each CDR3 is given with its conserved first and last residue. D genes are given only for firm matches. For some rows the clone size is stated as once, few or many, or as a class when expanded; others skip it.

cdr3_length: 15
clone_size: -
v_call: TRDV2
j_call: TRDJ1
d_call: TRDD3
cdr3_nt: TGTGCCTGTGACACCTTACTGGGGGATACCGATAAACTCATCTTT
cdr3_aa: CACDTLLGDTDKLIF

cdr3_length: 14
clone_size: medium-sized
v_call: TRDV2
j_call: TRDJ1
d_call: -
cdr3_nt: TGTGCCTGTGACCCCTGGGGCATCTGGGGTAAACTCATCTTT
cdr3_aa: CACDPWGIWGKLIF

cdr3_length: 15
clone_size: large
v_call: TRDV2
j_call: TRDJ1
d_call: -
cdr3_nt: TGTGCCTGTGACACCCTCGGGACGGCCAACGATAAACTCATCTTT
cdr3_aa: CACDTLGTANDKLIF

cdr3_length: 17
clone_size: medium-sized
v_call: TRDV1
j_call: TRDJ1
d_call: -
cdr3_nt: TGTGCTCTTGGGGAATACCTAGGGGACCGTACTGTCGGTAAACTCATCTTT
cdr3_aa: CALGEYLGDRTVGKLIF

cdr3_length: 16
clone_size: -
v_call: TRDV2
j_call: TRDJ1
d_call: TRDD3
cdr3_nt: TGTGCCTGTGACCGCGTACTGGGGGATTCCACCGATAAACTCATCTTT
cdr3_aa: CACDRVLGDSTDKLIF

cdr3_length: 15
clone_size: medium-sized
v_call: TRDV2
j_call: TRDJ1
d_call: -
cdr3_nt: TGTGCCTGTGACACCCTCGAGGAGAGAGCCGATAAACTCATCTTT
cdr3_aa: CACDTLEERADKLIF

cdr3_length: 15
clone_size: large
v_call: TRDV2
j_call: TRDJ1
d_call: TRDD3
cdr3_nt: TGTGCCTGTGACACACTGGGGGGAGAGCCCGATAAACTCATCTTT
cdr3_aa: CACDTLGGEPDKLIF

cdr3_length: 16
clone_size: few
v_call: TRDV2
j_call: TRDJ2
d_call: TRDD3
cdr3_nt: TGTGCCTGTCTTCTACTGGGGGATACGCGCGCAGCACAACTCTTCTTT
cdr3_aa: CACLLLGDTRAAQLFF

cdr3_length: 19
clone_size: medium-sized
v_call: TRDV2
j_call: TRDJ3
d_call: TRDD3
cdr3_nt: TGTGCCTGTGACACGCTGGGGGATACGCGTTCCTGGGACACCCGACAGATGTTTTTC
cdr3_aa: CACDTLGDTRSWDTRQMFF

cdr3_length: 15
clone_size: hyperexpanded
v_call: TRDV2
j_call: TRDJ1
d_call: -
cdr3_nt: TGTGCCTGTGACACCCTATCCGGTTACACCGATAAACTCATCTTT
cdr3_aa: CACDTLSGYTDKLIF

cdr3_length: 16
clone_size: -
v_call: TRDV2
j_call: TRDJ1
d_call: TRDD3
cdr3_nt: TGTGCCTGTGACCCTTTACTGGGGGATTTCGGCGATAAACTCATCTTT
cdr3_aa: CACDPLLGDFGDKLIF

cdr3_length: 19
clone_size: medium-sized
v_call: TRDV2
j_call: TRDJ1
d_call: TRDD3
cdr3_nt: TGTGCCTGTGACACCCTACTGGGGGATACGCTTCCCTCCGGGGATAAACTCATCTTT
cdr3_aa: CACDTLLGDTLPSGDKLIF

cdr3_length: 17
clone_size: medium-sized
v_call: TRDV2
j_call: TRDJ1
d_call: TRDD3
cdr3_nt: TGTGCCTGTGACACGGTGGGGGACCCCGAGGACACCGATAAACTCATCTTT
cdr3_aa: CACDTVGDPEDTDKLIF

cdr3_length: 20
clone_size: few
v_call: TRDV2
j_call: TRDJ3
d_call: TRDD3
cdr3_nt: TGTGCCTGTGACATCAATACTGGGGGTGCCGCGTCCTGGGACACCCGACAGATGTTTTTC
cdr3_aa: CACDINTGGAASWDTRQMFF

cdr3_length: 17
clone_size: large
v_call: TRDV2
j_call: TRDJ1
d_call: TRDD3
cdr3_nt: TGTGCCTGTGACACCCTACTAGGGGATACAAGGACCGATAAACTCATCTTT
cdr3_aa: CACDTLLGDTRTDKLIF

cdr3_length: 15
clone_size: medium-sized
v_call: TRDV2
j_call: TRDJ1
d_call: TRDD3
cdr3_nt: TGTGCCTGTGACACACTGGGGGTTAACACCGATAAACTCATCTTT
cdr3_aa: CACDTLGVNTDKLIF